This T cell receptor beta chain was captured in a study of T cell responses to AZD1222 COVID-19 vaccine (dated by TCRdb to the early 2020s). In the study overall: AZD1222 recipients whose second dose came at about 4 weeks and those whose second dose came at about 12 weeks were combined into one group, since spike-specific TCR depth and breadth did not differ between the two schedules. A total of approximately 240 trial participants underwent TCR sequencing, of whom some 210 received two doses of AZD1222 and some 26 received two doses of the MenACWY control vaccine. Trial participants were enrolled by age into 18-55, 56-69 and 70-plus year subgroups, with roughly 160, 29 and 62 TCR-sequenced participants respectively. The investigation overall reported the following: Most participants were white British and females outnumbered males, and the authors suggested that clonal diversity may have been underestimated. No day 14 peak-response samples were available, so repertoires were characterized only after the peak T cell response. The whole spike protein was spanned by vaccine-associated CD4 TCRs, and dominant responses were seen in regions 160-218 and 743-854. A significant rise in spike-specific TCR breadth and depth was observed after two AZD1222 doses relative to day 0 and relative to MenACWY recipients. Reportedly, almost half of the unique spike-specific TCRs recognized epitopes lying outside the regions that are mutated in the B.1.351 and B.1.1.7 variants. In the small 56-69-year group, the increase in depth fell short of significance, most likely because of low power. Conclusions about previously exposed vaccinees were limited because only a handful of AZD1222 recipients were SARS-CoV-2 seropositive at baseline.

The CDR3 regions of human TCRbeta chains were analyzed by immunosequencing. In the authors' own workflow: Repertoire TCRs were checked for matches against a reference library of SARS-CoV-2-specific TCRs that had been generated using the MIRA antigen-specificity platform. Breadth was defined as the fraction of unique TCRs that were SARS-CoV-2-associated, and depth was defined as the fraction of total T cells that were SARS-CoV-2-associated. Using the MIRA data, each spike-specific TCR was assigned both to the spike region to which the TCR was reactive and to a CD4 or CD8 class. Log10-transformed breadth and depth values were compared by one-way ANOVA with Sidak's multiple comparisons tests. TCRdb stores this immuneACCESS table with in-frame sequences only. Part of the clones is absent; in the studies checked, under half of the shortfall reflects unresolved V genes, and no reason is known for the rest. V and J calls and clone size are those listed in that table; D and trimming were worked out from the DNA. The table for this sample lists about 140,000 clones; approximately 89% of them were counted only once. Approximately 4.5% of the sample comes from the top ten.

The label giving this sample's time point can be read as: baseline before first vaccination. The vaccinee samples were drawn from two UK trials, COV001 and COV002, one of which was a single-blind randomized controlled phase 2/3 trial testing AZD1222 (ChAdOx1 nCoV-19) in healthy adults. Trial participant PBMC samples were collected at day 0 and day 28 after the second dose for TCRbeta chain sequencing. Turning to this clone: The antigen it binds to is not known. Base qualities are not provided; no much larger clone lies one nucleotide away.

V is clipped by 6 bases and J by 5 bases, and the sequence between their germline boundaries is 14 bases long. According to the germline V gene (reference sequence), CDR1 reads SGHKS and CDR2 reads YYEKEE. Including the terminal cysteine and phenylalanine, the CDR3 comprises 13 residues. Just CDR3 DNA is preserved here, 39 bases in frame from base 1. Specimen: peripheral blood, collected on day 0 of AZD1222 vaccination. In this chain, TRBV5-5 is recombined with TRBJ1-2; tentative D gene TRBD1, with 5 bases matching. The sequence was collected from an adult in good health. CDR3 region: CASIPAGGYGYTF. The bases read TGTGCCAGCATCCCCGCGGGGGGTTATGGCTACACCTTC. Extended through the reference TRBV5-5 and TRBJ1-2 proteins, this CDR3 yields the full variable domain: DAGVTQSPTHLIKTRGQQVTLRCSPISGHKSVSWYQQVLGQGPQFIFQYYEKEERGRGNFPDRFSARQFPNYSSELNVNALLLGDSALYLCASIPAGGYGYTFGSGTRLTVV.